The clone carrying this TCR beta chain was seen a single time. These data originate in a study of blood T cell repertoires in COVID-19. TCRdb keeps only in-frame clones here, not all; method: immunoSEQ multiplex PCR. The data contain about 23,000 clones, roughly 94% of them singletons. Per the germline V gene, CDR1 is LNHNV and CDR2 is YYDKDF (reference sequence). The V gene end was trimmed by 1 base and the J gene end by 0 bases; junction bases not matched to a gene: 7. The CDR3 loop spans 18 amino acids. The sequenced material came from peripheral blood. The TCR originated in a woman aged 45-65 years with active COVID-19. J is TRBJ2-1 and V is TRBV15, with 9 bases fitting TRBD2. CDR3 sequence reads: CATSRASAGLASYNEQFF. DNA of the CDR3: TGTGCCACCAGCAGAGCTTCAGCGGGACTAGCCTCCTACAATGAGCAGTTCTTC. Full variable domain (rest looked up from reference TRBV15 and TRBJ2-1): DAMVIQNPRYQVTQFGKPVTLSCSQTLNHNVMYWYQQKSSQAPKLLFHYYDKDFNNEADTPDNFQSRRPNTSFCFLDIRSPGLGDTAMYLCATSRASAGLASYNEQFFGPGTRLTVL.